The entry that follows covers one TCR beta chain sequence. Sequenced by immunoSEQ multiplex PCR; TCRdb stores in-frame clones only, minus some. This table holds some 140,000 clones, more than 70% found once. These data belong to a study of blood T cell repertoires in COVID-19. Which cohort a participant joined came from the clinical history participants gave. The CDR3 runs to 12 residues. V lost 5 bases and J lost 1, with 5 bases in between. This sequence joins TRBV12-3 or TRBV12-4 and TRBJ1-2; D is unclear. The receptor was derived from a man aged 35 to 55 with acute COVID-19. The sample taken for sequencing was PBMCs or T cells enriched from blood (not recorded which). For the CDR3, the DNA is TGTGCCAGCAGTCCTTTTAACTATGGCTACACCTTC. It translates to CASSPFNYGYTF.